These 20 T cell receptor beta chains share one sample of origin, sequenced in a study of blood T cell repertoires in COVID-19 (dated by TCRdb to the early 2020s). Library preparation was by the immunoSEQ multiplex PCR assay. TCRdb mirrors the immuneACCESS table, restricted to in-frame sequences. Some clones are absent from its copies; in checked studies, under half trace to an unresolved V gene, and the reason for the others is unknown. In all, the sample holds about 360,000 clones, and roughly 86% of those were seen once. The top ten clonotypes cover 1.3% of the sample. Material: PBMCs or T cells enriched from blood (not recorded which). The receptors were gathered from a man aged 25-40 years who had recovered from COVID-19.

This chain uses TRBV5-5 with TRBJ1-3; no clear D gene. V gave up 0 bases and J gave up 8 bases, with 9 bases separating them. This CDR3 is built from 13 residues. The germline gives CDR1 SGHKS, CDR2 YYEKEE (reference sequence). CDR3 nucleotide sequence: TGTGCCAGCAGCTTGGCGGAGATCGACACCATATATTTT. Protein product: CASSLAEIDTIYF.

The chain uses TRBV5-4 and TRBJ2-2; tentative D call: TRBD1 (5 bases). Trimming pared 4 bases from V and 4 bases from J, leaving 17 bases between. The CDR3 has 16 residues. Germline CDR1 and CDR2: SGHNT and YYREEE (reference sequence). Written as DNA, the CDR3 is TGTGCCAGCAGCAGGACATTTCTTTCGTCCACCGGGGAGCTGTTTTTT. It is translated as CASSRTFLSSTGELFF.

The J gene is TRBJ2-2, the V gene TRBV15; 7 nucleotides align to TRBD2. Trimming removed 5 bases from V and 4 bases from J; junction bases left unmatched: 7. Germline V lookup: CDR1 LNHNV, CDR2 YYDKDF (reference sequence). The CDR3 length is 15 residues. The CDR3 reads CATSYQSSGTGELFF. CDR3 in DNA: TGTGCCACCAGCTACCAATCTAGCGGCACCGGGGAGCTGTTTTTT.

The genes are TRBV12-3 or TRBV12-4 and TRBJ2-1, with a tentative D call TRBD1 (6 bases). The CDR3 consists of 13 residues. Trimming removed 4 bases at V and 3 bases at J, with 7 bases between. Here the CDR3 DNA reads TGTGCCAGCAGTTGGGGGCACTACAATGAGCAGTTCTTC. It codes for CASSWGHYNEQFF.

V is TRBV7-3 and J is TRBJ2-1; 11 bases align to TRBD2. Losses at the gene ends were 4 bases for V and 5 bases for J; bases not matched to a gene: 4. The CDR3 loop spans 15 amino acids. Germline-derived CDR1 and CDR2 are SGHTA and FQGTGA. CDR3 sequence reads: CASSSSGLADNEQFF. The CDR3 nucleotides are TGTGCCAGCAGCTCCTCGGGACTAGCGGACAATGAGCAGTTCTTC. The whole variable domain, remainder taken from reference TRBV7-3 and TRBJ2-1, is GAGVSQTPSNKVTEKGKYVELRCDPISGHTALYWYRQSLGQGPEFLIYFQGTGAADDSGLPNDRFFAVRPEGSVSTLKIQRTERGDSAVYLCASSSSGLADNEQFFGPGTRLTVL.

The CDR3 is CASKSGETEAFF. The CDR3 nucleotides are TGTGCCAGCAAATCAGGGGAAACTGAAGCTTTCTTT. This chain connects TRBV27 to TRBJ1-1, with D maybe TRBD1 (6 bases). CDR1 MNHEY and CDR2 SMNVEV come from the germline V gene (reference sequence). This CDR3 is built from 12 residues. Deletions cut 7 bases from V and 5 bases from J, with 11 bases between.

The chain has TRBV12-5 and TRBJ2-6, with D perhaps matching TRBD1 (5 bases). V was cut by 0 bases and J by 4 bases, with 7 bases left in between. CDR3 length equals 15 residues. Germline V lookup: CDR1 LGHNT, CDR2 FRNRAP. The CDR3 protein is CASGLVGVGANVLTF. The CDR3 coding sequence is TGTGCTAGTGGTTTGGTAGGGGTGGGGGCCAACGTCCTGACTTTC.

The genes are TRBV7-9 and TRBJ1-2; tentative D call: TRBD1 (6 bases). This CDR3 spans 14 amino acids. Germline V lookup: CDR1 SEHNR, CDR2 FQNEAQ (reference sequence). V dropped 1 base and J dropped 7 bases, with 13 bases sitting between them. The CDR3, as DNA: TGTGCCAGCAGCTTAGGCCAGGGGCAGGTTGGCTACACCTTC. It translates to CASSLGQGQVGYTF.

The chain joins TRBV7-8 to TRBJ1-6; the match to TRBD1 covers 7 bases. There are 21 residues in the CDR3. Germline lookup yields CDR1 SGHVS and CDR2 FQNEAQ. The V gene end was trimmed by 5 bases and the J gene end by 0 bases; junction bases not matched to a gene: 19. CDR3 residues: CASSLHKPGQRAGSYNSPLHF. The CDR3 DNA reads TGTGCCAGCAGCCTACATAAACCGGGACAGAGAGCCGGCTCCTATAATTCACCCCTCCACTTT.

Only one count was recorded for this clone. The chain combines TRBV28 with TRBJ1-5; D is possibly TRBD1 (6 bases). The CDR3 has 16 residues. The germline V gene has CDR1 MDHEN and CDR2 SYDVKM. Trimming pared 3 bases from V and 0 bases from J, leaving 12 bases between. This CDR3 is CASSFSDRYSNQPQHF. The CDR3 nucleotides are TGTGCCAGCAGTTTCTCGGACAGATATAGCAATCAGCCCCAGCATTTT.

The chain is built from TRBV7-2 and TRBJ2-3, with 10 bases that match TRBD1. This CDR3 is built from 16 residues. Germline V gene data show CDR1 as SGHTA and CDR2 as FQGNSA. The ends lost 3 bases at V and 3 bases at J; junction bases unmatched: 6. CDR3 sequence reads: CASSFPDRGLTDTQYF. CDR3 nucleotides: TGTGCCAGCAGCTTCCCAGACAGGGGGCTAACAGATACGCAGTATTTT.

The V and J genes are TRBV7-8 and TRBJ1-2; the D gene is possibly TRBD1 (5 bases). Germline V lookup: CDR1 SGHVS, CDR2 FQNEAQ. The V end lost 5 bases, the J end lost 1 base, and 8 bases lay between the germline ends. This CDR3 spans 13 amino acids. CDR3 loop: CASSPQVNYGYTF. The CDR3 DNA is TGTGCCAGCAGCCCACAGGTTAACTATGGCTACACCTTC.

The rearrangement links TRBV5-4 to TRBJ2-3; 11 bases agree with TRBD2. This CDR3 spans 17 amino acids. Germline V gives CDR1 SGHNT, CDR2 YYREEE (reference sequence). The trim removed 2 bases at V and 1 base at J, leaving 6 bases unmatched. This chain's CDR3 is CASSFGGGLAGTDTQYF. In nucleotides, the CDR3 is TGTGCCAGCAGCTTCGGAGGGGGACTAGCGGGCACAGATACGCAGTATTTT.

CDR3 in DNA: TGTGCCAGCAGTTACGCCGACAGGCGCAATCAGCCCCAGCATTTT. Translation: CASSYADRRNQPQHF. The V and J genes are TRBV6-2 or TRBV6-3 and TRBJ1-5, with D perhaps matching TRBD1 (6 bases). The CDR3 contains 15 residues. V lost 2 bases and J lost 2, with 10 bases in between. Germline V gene lookup returns CDR1 MNHEY and CDR2 SVGEGT.

The J gene is TRBJ1-1, the V gene TRBV4-1; the match to TRBD1 covers 9 bases. The CDR3 runs to 15 residues. V shed 1 base, J shed 1 base, and the junction held 1 base outside the gene matches. Germline CDR1 is MGHRA and CDR2 is YSYEKL. The CDR3 reads CASSQADRGNTEAFF. The CDR3 DNA sequence: TGCGCCAGCAGCCAAGCGGACAGGGGGAACACTGAAGCTTTCTTT.

The V and J genes are TRBV6-1 and TRBJ2-1; 8 positions agree with TRBD2. CDR1 and CDR2 (germline): MNHNS, SASEGT. The J segment lost 0 bases and the V segment lost 4 bases, leaving 5 bases of the junction unmatched. CDR3 length: 16 residues. The CDR3 loop is CASSGLAMSSYNEQFF. In DNA, the CDR3 is TGTGCCAGCAGTGGACTAGCGATGAGCTCCTACAATGAGCAGTTCTTC.

The genes are TRBV30 and TRBJ2-2; perhaps TRBD2 as D (5 bases). CDR1 and CDR2 (germline): GTSNPN, SVGIG (reference sequence). The CDR3 totals 15 residues. V lost 0 bases and J 5 bases, leaving 13 bases between the germline ends. This chain's CDR3 is CAWSVLGVGTGELFF. CDR3 in DNA: TGTGCCTGGAGTGTACTCGGGGTAGGGACCGGGGAGCTGTTTTTT.

The chain recombines TRBV7-8 with TRBJ1-5; tentative D call: TRBD1 (6 bases). Germline lookup yields CDR1 SGHVS and CDR2 FQNEAQ. This CDR3 has 18 amino acids. Trimming left V 1 base short and J 7 bases short, with 23 bases between. CDR3 nucleotides: TGTGCCAGCAGCTTAGTCGCACAGGGTTTTTACGAAATACAGCCCCAGCATTTT. Translated: CASSLVAQGFYEIQPQHF.

The V call is TRBV7-8, the J call TRBJ2-7; 7 bases are shared with TRBD2. Germline CDR1 is SGHVS and CDR2 is FQNEAQ. The V and J ends lost 1 base and 2 bases, in that order; junction bases with no gene match: 11. The CDR3 spans 17 residues. CDR3 coding DNA: TGTGCCAGCAGCTTAGGGGGCGGAGCGGGGCATGCCTACGAGCAGTACTTC. As protein: CASSLGGGAGHAYEQYF.

The gene calls are TRBV10-3 and TRBJ2-1; TRBD2 matches at 9 bases. This CDR3 is built from 16 residues. From germline, CDR1 is ENHRY and CDR2 SYGVKD. Trimming at V came to 4 bases and at J to 0 bases, leaving 4 bases not matched to a gene. In DNA, the CDR3 is TGTGCCATCAGTGCCAGCGGGGGGAGCTCCTACAATGAGCAGTTCTTC. As protein: CAISASGGSSYNEQFF.